Following are 8 T cell receptor beta chains from one sample sequenced in a study of response to subunit inactivated influenza vaccine. MiXCR was run by TCRdb on the RT-PCR reads, yielding one entry per CDR3 protein. Here the sample spans hundreds of thousands of distinct CDR3 sequences, 14% being singletons. Sequencing used PBMCs from blood, obtained 14 to 15 days before vaccination. Receptors were obtained from a man aged 50 or older who received an inactivated influenza vaccine.

This clonotype occurred many times. The V gene is TRBV7-2, the J gene TRBJ2-2, with unresolved D. The CDR3 runs to 15 residues. V shed 2 bases and J shed 1 base, with 8 bases lying between them. The germline gives CDR1 SGHTA, CDR2 FQGNSA. The CDR3 region is CASSLRSLNTGELFF. The CDR3 nucleotides are TGTGCCAGCAGCTTAAGGTCTTTGAACACCGGGGAGCTGTTTTTT.

This clonotype appeared many times. The J gene is TRBJ1-1, the V gene TRBV6-5, with no clear D. CDR1 MNHEY and CDR2 SVGAGI come from the germline V gene. The CDR3 spans 16 residues. Between the trimmed V and J ends, which lost 0 bases and 9 bases, there was a span of 20 bases. The DNA of the CDR3 is TGTGCCAGCAGTTACTCATATTCGGAAACGGGTTTAAAAGCTTTCTTT. It specifies CASSYSYSETGLKAFF.

The chain links TRBV7-3 to TRBJ2-2; 7 bases match TRBD2. The CDR3 length is 16 residues. The J segment lost 4 bases and the V segment lost 5 bases, leaving 10 bases of the junction unmatched. Germline assignment: CDR1 SGHTA and CDR2 FQGTGA. This CDR3 is CASSPQRTRSTGELFF. The CDR3 coding sequence is TGTGCCAGCAGCCCACAACGGACTAGGTCCACCGGGGAGCTGTTTTTT. The full variable domain, rest sourced from reference TRBV7-3 and TRBJ2-2, is GAGVSQTPSNKVTEKGKYVELRCDPISGHTALYWYRQSLGQGPEFLIYFQGTGAADDSGLPNDRFFAVRPEGSVSTLKIQRTERGDSAVYLCASSPQRTRSTGELFFGEGSRLTVL.

The sample holds a few counts of this clonotype. V gene TRBV11-2 combines with J gene TRBJ2-1, with unresolved D. V lost 4 bases to trimming and J lost 7 bases, with 14 bases between them. This CDR3 has 14 amino acids. Germline V CDR1 and CDR2: SGHAT, FQNNGV. The CDR3 DNA follows: TGTGCCAGCAGCTCCCTCAGATGGCCAAATGAGCAGTTCTTC. This codes for CASSSLRWPNEQFF. The entire variable domain, with the rest obtained from reference TRBV11-2 and TRBJ2-1, is as follows: EAGVAQSPRYKIIEKRQSVAFWCNPISGHATLYWYQQILGQGPKLLIQFQNNGVVDDSQLPKDRFSAERLKGVDSTLKIQPAKLEDSAVYLCASSSLRWPNEQFFGPGTRLTVL.

The V and J genes are TRBV9 and TRBJ1-2, with a possible D match to TRBD1 (6 bases). The CDR3 length is 13 residues. Deletions cut 3 bases from V and 8 bases from J, with 14 bases between. Germline CDR1 reads SGDLS; CDR2 reads YYNGEE. In nucleotides, the CDR3 is TGTGCCAGCAGCGCCACAGGGCGCGGGGGCTACACCTTC. This encodes CASSATGRGGYTF.

This clonotype has ten or more counts. This rearrangement joins TRBV5-1 to TRBJ2-1; 9 positions match TRBD1. Unmatched junction bases numbered 8, after V lost 4 bases and J lost 0 bases. This CDR3 region has 17 residues. Germline assignment: CDR1 SGHRS and CDR2 YFSETQ. Written as DNA, the CDR3 is TGCGCCAGCAGCCAGGACAGGGGCCGAGGCTCCTACAATGAGCAGTTCTTC. It encodes CASSQDRGRGSYNEQFF.

CDR3 region: CASSPTNLGGEQFF. For the CDR3, the DNA is TGTGCCAGCAGCCCCACTAACTTAGGGGGTGAGCAGTTCTTC. The chain is built from TRBV28 and TRBJ2-1; D is possibly TRBD1 (6 bases). The germline gives CDR1 MDHEN, CDR2 SYDVKM. V was trimmed by 6 bases and J by 9 bases, leaving 18 bases between them. The CDR3 extends over 14 amino acids.

This clonotype has just a few counts. The J gene is TRBJ2-2, the V gene TRBV7-9; a weak D match, TRBD2 (6 bases). Trimming shortened V by 5 bases and J by 4 bases, and 17 bases separated the two germline ends. This CDR3 region has 16 residues. From germline, CDR1 is SEHNR and CDR2 FQNEAQ (reference sequence). The CDR3 region has the DNA TGTGCCAGCAGCAATAGCGGTGCGGAGCTCACCGGGGAGCTGTTTTTT. Protein: CASSNSGAELTGELFF.